This entry lists 22 T cell receptor beta chains sequenced from one sample in a study of immune aging and cytomegalovirus after organ transplant. Sample time point: five sample-tagged time points from pre-transplant (day -1) to day 368 post-transplant, pooled. Libraries came from microwell single-cell capture using BD Rhapsody targeted mRNA and AbSeq reagents. TCRdb recomputed calls from the single-cell sequencing reads with MiXCR, one row per CDR3 protein. The sample carries roughly 20,000 distinct CDR3 sequences, roughly a third recorded once. These TCRs are of unknown antigen specificity. The source was CMV peptide-activated CD4+ and CD8+ T cells sorted from blood, collected at five time points, pooled. Subset specified: sorted CD8+CD137+ and CD4+CD154+ T cells after about 11 h CMV IE-1 peptide stimulation. These receptors were obtained from a female donor who had a heart transplant and CMV viremia.

The chain uses TRBV6-5 and TRBJ1-6; D remains ambiguous. Trimming shortened V by 7 bases and J by 9 bases, and 13 bases separated the two germline ends. The germline V gene encodes CDR1 MNHEY and CDR2 SVGAGI. CDR3 size: 13 residues. CDR3 region: CASTPSRGSPLHF. Written as DNA, the CDR3 is TGTGCCAGCACCCCCTCAAGAGGTTCACCCCTCCACTTT.

This clonotype is labeled medium-sized. The V call is TRBV20-1, the J call TRBJ2-5, with TRBD1 identical over 8 bases. The CDR3 length is 15 residues. Trimming took 5 bases from V and 5 from J; bases not matched to a gene: 13. Per the germline V gene, CDR1 is DFQATT and CDR2 is SNEGSKA (reference sequence). The CDR3: CSAPRARGRMETQYF. The CDR3 DNA sequence: TGCAGTGCTCCAAGGGCCAGGGGGCGCATGGAGACCCAGTACTTC.

This clonotype was detected a few times. This chain links TRBV20-1 with TRBJ2-2, with 8 positions matching TRBD1. Trimming at V came to 5 bases and at J to 4 bases, leaving 3 bases not matched to a gene. CDR3 length equals 13 residues. Germline CDR1 DFQATT, CDR2 SNEGSKA (reference sequence). The CDR3 sequence: CSALGQATGELFF. Written as DNA, the CDR3 is TGCAGTGCTTTGGGACAGGCCACCGGGGAGCTGTTTTTT.

This clonotype was detected only a few times. The CDR3 loop reads CASSLLAGGRNEQFF. CDR3 in DNA: TGTGCCAGCAGTCTACTAGCGGGAGGGCGAAATGAGCAGTTCTTC. The rearrangement uses TRBV3-1 and TRBJ2-1, with TRBD2 identical over 13 bases. CDR1 and CDR2 (germline): LGHDT, YNNKEL (reference sequence). This CDR3 comprises 15 residues. Unmatched junction bases numbered 6, after V lost 6 bases and J lost 7 bases.

V and J are TRBV7-2 and TRBJ2-5; TRBD2 matches 12 bases. In germline, CDR1 is SGHTA, CDR2 FQGNSA. Trimming removed 4 bases from V and 5 bases from J; junction bases left unmatched: 2. The CDR3 runs to 14 residues. CDR3 region: CASSSGLAGETQYF. In nucleotides, the CDR3 is TGTGCCAGCAGCTCGGGACTAGCGGGTGAGACCCAGTACTTC.

The chain is built from TRBV7-9 and TRBJ2-1; 11 nucleotides align to TRBD2. Germline CDR1 is SEHNR and CDR2 is FQNEAQ (reference sequence). V shed 5 bases, J shed 4 bases, and the junction held 7 bases outside the gene matches. The CDR3 loop spans 16 amino acids. The DNA of the CDR3 is TGTGCCAGCAGCGTCCCTAGCGGGGGGTTTTACAATGAGCAGTTCTTC. This encodes CASSVPSGGFYNEQFF.

The rearrangement joins TRBV6-2 or TRBV6-3 to TRBJ1-1; D gene ambiguous. V was cut by 7 bases and J by 3 bases, with 12 bases left in between. The CDR3 has 13 residues. Germline V lookup: CDR1 MNHEY, CDR2 SVGEGT. The CDR3 coding sequence is TGTGCCAGCACCCCAAGGAAAGACACTGAAGCTTTCTTT. Protein: CASTPRKDTEAFF.

This clonotype was seen repeatedly, ten times or more. V and J are TRBV19 and TRBJ1-2; 7 bases fit TRBD1. CDR3 length: 14 amino acids. V dropped 4 bases and J dropped 8; count of bases not matched to a gene: 10. Germline V gene lookup returns CDR1 LNHDA and CDR2 SQIVND (reference sequence). DNA of the CDR3: TGTGCCAGTAGTAGTGGGACAGACCCAGGAGGCTACACCTTC. As protein: CASSSGTDPGGYTF.

V gene TRBV6-2 or TRBV6-3 combines with J gene TRBJ2-1; D unresolved. This CDR3 is 13 amino acids long. V dropped 5 bases and J dropped 4 bases, with 9 bases sitting between them. Germline V gene data show CDR1 as MNHEY and CDR2 as SVGEGT. The DNA for the CDR3 is TGTGCCAGCAGTCCCCTCGGATACAATGAGCAGTTCTTC. Translating gives CASSPLGYNEQFF.

The V and J genes are TRBV28 and TRBJ1-1, with 7 positions matching TRBD1. Germline V gives CDR1 MDHEN, CDR2 SYDVKM. The length of the CDR3 is 16 residues. The V and J ends lost 6 bases and 4 bases, in that order; junction bases with no gene match: 14. In DNA, the CDR3 is TGTGCCAGCAGCGAACCCCAGACAGGGTTGTTCACTGAAGCTTTCTTT. Translation: CASSEPQTGLFTEAFF. Together with reference TRBV28 and TRBJ1-1, the CDR3 gives the full variable domain: DVKVTQSSRYLVKRTGEKVFLECVQDMDHENMFWYRQDPGLGLRLIYFSYDVKMKEKGDIPEGYSVSREKKERFSLILESASTNQTSMYLCASSEPQTGLFTEAFFGQGTRLTVV.

In its sample, this clonotype ranks as medium-sized. The V call is TRBV20-1, the J call TRBJ2-1, with 15 bases lining up with TRBD2. V shed 3 bases and J 7 bases; nucleotides not matched to a gene: 7. The CDR3 consists of 16 residues. CDR1 is DFQATT and CDR2 is SNEGSKA in the germline V gene (reference sequence). The CDR3, as DNA: TGCAGTGCTAGCCCCAAGGGGACTAGCGGGAGGAATGAGCAGTTCTTC. Protein product: CSASPKGTSGRNEQFF.

The chain recombines TRBV4-1 with TRBJ2-7; D is perhaps TRBD2 (5 bases). CDR1 is MGHRA and CDR2 is YSYEKL in the germline V gene. V lost 0 bases and J 7 bases, leaving 19 bases between the germline ends. The CDR3 is 16 residues long. CDR3 loop: CASSQEGGRRPREQYF. Written as DNA, the CDR3 is TGCGCCAGCAGCCAAGAAGGCGGGCGGAGGCCCCGGGAGCAGTACTTC.

This clonotype qualifies as medium-sized. The V and J genes are TRBV7-9 and TRBJ2-1; 7 nucleotides agree with TRBD2. The CDR3 contains 15 residues. Germline loops: CDR1 SEHNR, CDR2 FQNEAQ (reference sequence). The trim removed 5 bases at V and 6 bases at J, leaving 10 bases unmatched. The CDR3 sequence: CASSPAGAGFNEQFF. The CDR3 DNA reads TGTGCCAGCAGCCCCGCGGGAGCGGGTTTCAATGAGCAGTTCTTC. Full variable domain (rest looked up from reference TRBV7-9 and TRBJ2-1): DTGVSQNPRHKITKRGQNVTFRCDPISEHNRLYWYRQTLGQGPEFLTYFQNEAQLEKSRLLSDRFSAERPKGSFSTLEIQRTEQGDSAMYLCASSPAGAGFNEQFFGPGTRLTVL.

There are a few counts of this clonotype. The J gene is TRBJ2-7, the V gene TRBV11-2; D is unclear. CDR1 and CDR2 from the germline V gene are SGHAT and FQNNGV. V shed 6 bases and J shed 2 bases, with 8 bases lying between them. The CDR3 consists of 12 residues. The CDR3: CASSGNTYEQYF. Here the CDR3 DNA reads TGTGCCAGCAGTGGGAACACCTACGAGCAGTACTTC. Using reference TRBV11-2 and TRBJ2-7 for the parts outside the CDR3, the full variable domain is EAGVAQSPRYKIIEKRQSVAFWCNPISGHATLYWYQQILGQGPKLLIQFQNNGVVDDSQLPKDRFSAERLKGVDSTLKIQPAKLEDSAVYLCASSGNTYEQYFGPGTRLTVT.

The CDR3 spells CASSIQVNTEAFF. The CDR3 coding sequence is TGTGCCAGTAGTATTCAGGTGAACACTGAAGCTTTCTTT. The V and J genes are TRBV19 and TRBJ1-1; D is unclear. V was trimmed by 3 bases and J by 0 bases, leaving 5 bases between them. The CDR3 contains 13 residues. Germline CDR1 is LNHDA and CDR2 is SQIVND (reference sequence).

This clonotype was detected once. The J gene is TRBJ2-2, the V gene TRBV4-1; maybe TRBD2 (5 bases). Trimming cost V 1 base and J 7 bases, with 19 bases left between them. CDR1 and CDR2 (germline): MGHRA, YSYEKL. CDR3 length: 17 residues. The CDR3 coding sequence is TGCGCCAGCAGCCAAGTATCGCGTAAAAGGAGCGGCGGGGAGCTGTTTTTT. Translating it yields CASSQVSRKRSGGELFF.

In regard to this clonotype: Lacking the conserved final phenylalanine or tryptophan, this CDR3 likely reflects a read error. This chain links TRBV12-3 or TRBV12-4 with TRBJ1-5, with 9 bases that match TRBD1. The CDR3 loop spans 14 amino acids. With 5 bases clipped from V and 10 bases from J, the junction kept 9 bases outside the gene matches. CDR3 DNA sequence: TGTGCCAGCAGTCCGGACAGGGGTAGTCAACCCCAGCATTCT. It codes for CASSPDRGSQPQHS.

The chain couples TRBV10-2 to TRBJ1-6; TRBD1 matches at 9 bases. Germline trimming cut 5 bases from V and 5 bases from J; bases unmatched to any gene: 1. The CDR3 has 14 amino acids. Germline loops: CDR1 WSHSY, CDR2 SAAADI. The chain's CDR3 is CASSWTGDNSPLHF. In DNA form, the CDR3 reads TGCGCCAGCAGTTGGACAGGGGATAATTCACCCCTCCACTTT.

This clonotype turned up a few times. V and J are TRBV5-1 and TRBJ1-4, with 8 bases that match TRBD1. V lost 4 bases, J lost 7 bases, and 6 bases stayed unmatched. The CDR3 contains 14 residues. Germline V gene sequence: CDR1 SGHRS, CDR2 YFSETQ. The CDR3 region is CASSPQGDAEKLFF. The CDR3 region has the DNA TGCGCCAGCAGCCCACAGGGGGATGCTGAAAAACTGTTTTTT.

V gene TRBV24-1 combines with J gene TRBJ2-1; D call uncertain. The germline CDR1 and CDR2 sequences are KGHDR and SFDVKD. This CDR3 has 11 residues. Trimming shortened V by 5 bases and J by 3 bases, and 1 base separated the two germline ends. For the CDR3, the DNA is TGTGCCACCAGTGTCTACAATGAGCAGTTCTTC. Protein sequence: CATSVYNEQFF.

This clonotype qualifies as medium-sized (0.01 to 0.1%). The V gene is TRBV6-5, the J gene TRBJ2-7; D might be TRBD1 (6 bases). Trimming left V 5 bases short and J 3 bases short, with 14 bases between. Germline CDR1 is MNHEY and CDR2 is SVGAGI. The CDR3 is made up of 14 amino acids. CDR3 DNA: TGTGCCAGCAGTCTCACGGACAGTAACTACGAGCAGTACTTC. Translated: CASSLTDSNYEQYF.

The gene calls are TRBV9 and TRBJ2-2, with a tentative D call TRBD2 (6 bases). This CDR3 contains 12 residues. Germline CDR1 is SGDLS and CDR2 is YYNGEE. V was clipped by 3 bases and J by 11 bases, with 11 bases between them. CDR3 coding DNA: TGTGCCAGCAGCGCCGGACTATCCGAGCTGTTTTTT. This translates into CASSAGLSELFF. The entire variable domain, with the rest obtained from reference TRBV9 and TRBJ2-2, is as follows: DSGVTQTPKHLITATGQRVTLRCSPRSGDLSVYWYQQSLDQGLQFLIQYYNGEERAKGNILERFSAQQFPDLHSELNLSSLELGDSALYFCASSAGLSELFFGEGSRLTVL.